The 21 T cell receptor beta chains reported below all come from one sample, sequenced in a study of blood T cell repertoires in COVID-19. Sequencing used immunoSEQ multiplex PCR; TCRdb keeps in-frame clones, though not all of them. The top ten clones hold roughly a tenth of a sample with some 70,000 clones, approximately 79% of them seen once. The sequenced sample was peripheral blood. These receptors all come from a woman aged 45-65 years with acute or convalescent COVID-19.

The V gene is TRBV19, the J gene TRBJ1-2; no firm D call. The length of the CDR3 is 13 residues. Germline CDR1 LNHDA, CDR2 SQIVND (reference sequence). The V end lost 3 bases, the J end lost 6 bases, and 11 bases lay between the germline ends. CDR3 sequence (DNA): TGTGCCAGTAGTATCGGCGGGGATAATGGCTACACCTTC. Translating gives CASSIGGDNGYTF.

V is TRBV7-6 and J is TRBJ1-2; 8 bases match TRBD1. The CDR3 is 14 residues long. The junction had 4 bases not matched to a gene; V was cut back by 5 bases and J by 2 bases. In germline, CDR1 is SGHVS, CDR2 FNYEAQ. The CDR3 loop reads CASSPRQGNYGYTF. CDR3 sequence (DNA): TGTGCCAGCAGCCCAAGACAGGGGAACTATGGCTACACCTTC.

The genes are TRBV27 and TRBJ1-5; tentatively, D is TRBD1 (5 bases). V gave up 0 bases and J gave up 9 bases, with 12 bases separating them. This CDR3 has 14 residues. CDR1 is MNHEY, CDR2 SMNVEV, per germline (reference sequence). CDR3 coding DNA: TGTGCCAGCAGTTTATCTCAGGGTTCCTCGCCCCAGCATTTT. This gives the protein CASSLSQGSSPQHF.

V gene TRBV3-1 (or the pseudogene TRBV3-2) combines with J gene TRBJ2-1, with D unresolved. The CDR3 has 16 residues. The V end was cut by 0 bases, the J end by 3 bases, with 12 bases between. Germline assignment: CDR1 LGHDT and CDR2 YNNKEL (reference sequence). Written as DNA, the CDR3 is TGTGCCAGCAGCCAAGAGTTCCCCACCGGCTACAATGAGCAGTTCTTC. Translated, it gives CASSQEFPTGYNEQFF.

V is TRBV10-3 and J is TRBJ2-1; D unclear. Between the trimmed V and J ends, which lost 4 bases and 9 bases, there was a span of 10 bases. This CDR3 is built from 12 residues. Germline assignment: CDR1 ENHRY and CDR2 SYGVKD. This CDR3 reads CAISVGESEQFF. The CDR3 DNA reads as TGTGCCATCAGTGTCGGAGAGAGTGAGCAGTTCTTC.

The CDR3 nucleotides read TGTGCCATCAGTAAGACTAGCGGGAGGGCCGGGACAGATACGCAGTATTTT. This codes for CAISKTSGRAGTDTQYF. V is TRBV10-3 and J is TRBJ2-3; 14 bases line up with TRBD2. The CDR3 contains 17 residues. Trimming removed 5 bases from V and 3 bases from J; junction bases left unmatched: 7. In germline, CDR1 is ENHRY, CDR2 SYGVKD.

The V gene is TRBV7-6, the J gene TRBJ2-2; weak D call: TRBD1 (5 bases). Trimming removed 2 bases from V and 5 bases from J, with 9 bases in between. CDR1 and CDR2 from the germline V gene are SGHVS and FNYEAQ. This CDR3 spans 14 amino acids. The DNA of the CDR3 is TGTGCCAGCAGCTTACAACAGGCTACCGGGGAGCTGTTTTTT. Translating gives CASSLQQATGELFF.

The chain combines TRBV28 with TRBJ2-3, with TRBD2 matching over 9 bases. This CDR3 comprises 14 residues. Losses at the gene ends were 1 base for V and 5 bases for J; bases not matched to a gene: 1. Germline values: CDR1 MDHEN, CDR2 SYDVKM. The CDR3 sequence is CASSLSREGDTQYF. In nucleotides, the CDR3 is TGTGCCAGCAGTTTATCGCGGGAGGGAGATACGCAGTATTTT.

This CDR3 is CASSQESTPSGDTQYF. DNA for the CDR3: TGTGCCAGCAGCCAAGAATCGACACCCAGCGGAGATACGCAGTATTTT. This chain links TRBV4-2 with TRBJ2-3, with a weak D call TRBD2 (5 bases). V gave up 0 bases and J gave up 5 bases, with 15 bases separating them. The germline V gene has CDR1 LGHNA and CDR2 YNFKEQ. The CDR3 is 16 residues long.

V and J are TRBV15 and TRBJ1-4, with D perhaps matching TRBD1 (5 bases). Trimming took 0 bases from V and 4 from J, leaving 12 bases between them. The CDR3 extends over 16 amino acids. CDR1 LNHNV and CDR2 YYDKDF come from the germline V gene (reference sequence). This CDR3 reads CATSRDQGGDNEKLFF. The CDR3 region has the DNA TGTGCCACCAGCAGAGATCAGGGCGGGGATAATGAAAAACTGTTTTTT.

The chain couples TRBV11-2 to TRBJ2-3, with 7 bases identical to TRBD2. CDR1 is SGHAT, CDR2 FQNNGV, per germline. The CDR3 runs 15 residues. V trimming: 7 bases; J trimming: 0 bases; junction bases outside the gene matches: 7. The chain's CDR3 is CASTRQRGSTDTQYF. In DNA, the CDR3 is TGTGCCAGCACCCGTCAGCGGGGCAGCACAGATACGCAGTATTTT.

V and J are TRBV29-1 and TRBJ2-7; 7 bases map to TRBD1. The CDR3 has 13 residues. The junction had 8 bases not matched to a gene; V was cut back by 6 bases and J by 3 bases. Germline V gives CDR1 SQVTM, CDR2 ANQGSEA. This CDR3 reads CSVGDSRNYEQYF. The DNA for the CDR3 is TGCAGCGTAGGGGACAGCCGAAACTACGAGCAGTACTTC.

There are many counts of this clone. This rearrangement joins TRBV7-2 to TRBJ2-1; 11 nucleotides match TRBD2. Germline CDR1 reads SGHTA; CDR2 reads FQGNSA. Trimming at V came to 2 bases and at J to 5 bases, leaving 2 bases not matched to a gene. This CDR3 is built from 15 residues. CDR3 loop: CASSLSSGRHNEQFF. The CDR3 DNA reads as TGTGCCAGCAGCTTATCTAGCGGGAGGCACAATGAGCAGTTCTTC.

V and J are TRBV4-1 and TRBJ2-1, with 8 bases identical to TRBD1. This CDR3 is 17 amino acids long. The ends lost 0 bases at V and 7 bases at J; junction bases unmatched: 11. The germline V gene has CDR1 MGHRA and CDR2 YSYEKL. In nucleotides, the CDR3 is TGCGCCAGCAGCCAAGAATGGGCGACAGGGGACACTAATGAGCAGTTCTTC. Amino acid sequence: CASSQEWATGDTNEQFF.

This clone occurred a few times. The rearrangement uses TRBV4-3 and TRBJ1-1; 12 bases are shared with TRBD1. V lost 3 bases to trimming and J lost 4 bases; unmatched junction nucleotides: 6. The CDR3 has 16 residues. Germline CDR1 is LGHNA and CDR2 is YSLEER. As DNA, the CDR3 is TGCGCCAGCAGCCATGGGGACAGGGGGCTCGGCACTGAAGCTTTCTTT. The encoded protein is CASSHGDRGLGTEAFF.

The V gene is TRBV5-5, the J gene TRBJ1-5; weak D call: TRBD1 (5 bases). This CDR3 has 13 amino acids. The ends were cut back, 0 bases at V and 4 bases at J, with 5 bases in the middle. Germline V gene sequence: CDR1 SGHKS, CDR2 YYEKEE (reference sequence). DNA for the CDR3: TGTGCCAGCAGCTTGGGACAGAATCAGCCCCAGCATTTT. Protein product: CASSLGQNQPQHF.

This clone came up a few times. The rearrangement links TRBV18 to TRBJ2-2; 11 nucleotides align to TRBD2. With V trimmed by 3 bases and J by 6 bases, 6 bases remained unmatched. Germline V gives CDR1 KGHSH, CDR2 LQKENI. The CDR3 spans 16 residues. The CDR3 region is CASSPITSGGAGELFF. In nucleotides, the CDR3 is TGTGCCAGCTCACCGATAACTAGCGGGGGCGCCGGGGAGCTGTTTTTT.

This rearrangement joins TRBV4-3 to TRBJ2-3; a possible D gene is TRBD1 (6 bases). Germline V gives CDR1 LGHNA, CDR2 YSLEER. This CDR3 contains 17 residues. Trimming took off 4 bases at V and 0 bases at J, with 17 bases between the two ends. As DNA, the CDR3 is TGCGCCAGCAGCCTGCGAACGATTGGACAGAGCACAGATACGCAGTATTTT. Translation: CASSLRTIGQSTDTQYF.

This clone was counted a few times. The chain has TRBV5-6 and TRBJ2-7; perhaps TRBD2 as D (6 bases). V shed 4 bases and J shed 0 bases, with 11 bases lying between them. The CDR3 extends over 14 amino acids. Germline V CDR1 and CDR2: SGHDT, YYEEEE. CDR3 amino acids: CASSPDYSSYEQYF. DNA of the CDR3: TGTGCCAGCAGCCCGGACTACAGCTCCTACGAGCAGTACTTC.

This clone turned up a few times. CDR3 loop: CASSLERARGTQYF. As DNA, the CDR3 is TGTGCCAGCAGCTTAGAGCGGGCGCGGGGTACGCAGTATTTT. The chain has TRBV7-2 and TRBJ2-3; tentatively, D is TRBD2 (6 bases). The CDR3 has 14 amino acids. Per the germline V gene, CDR1 is SGHTA and CDR2 is FQGNSA. V gave up 1 base and J gave up 8 bases, with 13 bases separating them.

This chain connects TRBV7-9 to TRBJ2-7; 8 nucleotides line up with TRBD2. The V gene end was trimmed by 7 bases and the J gene end by 3 bases; junction bases not matched to a gene: 11. The length of the CDR3 is 15 residues. Germline values: CDR1 SEHNR, CDR2 FQNEAQ (reference sequence). The chain's CDR3 is CASTPGGGTVYEQYF. DNA for the CDR3: TGTGCCAGCACTCCGGGAGGGGGGACCGTCTACGAGCAGTACTTC.